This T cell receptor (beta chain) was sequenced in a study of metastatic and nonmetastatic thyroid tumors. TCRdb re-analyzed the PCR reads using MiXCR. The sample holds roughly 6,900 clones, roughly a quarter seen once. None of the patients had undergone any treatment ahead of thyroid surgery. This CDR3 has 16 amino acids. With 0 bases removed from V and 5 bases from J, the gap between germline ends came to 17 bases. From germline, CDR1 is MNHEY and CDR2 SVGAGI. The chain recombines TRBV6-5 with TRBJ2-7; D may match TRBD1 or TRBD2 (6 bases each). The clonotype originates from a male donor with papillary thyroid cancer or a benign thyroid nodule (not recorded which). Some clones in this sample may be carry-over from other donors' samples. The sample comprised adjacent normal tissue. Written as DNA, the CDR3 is TGTGCCAGCAGTTACTCGGACCCGAGGGGGGTCGACGAGCAGTACTTC. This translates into CASSYSDPRGVDEQYF.